Sequencing of this T cell receptor beta chain was carried out in a study of blood T cell repertoires in COVID-19. Study at large: Sites in the United States, Italy and Spain provided acute and convalescent COVID-19 samples.

Participants were aged about 18 to 100 years from 24 US areas. Cohort 3 donors counted as recovered after two negative PCRs, clearance, or resolved symptoms. This CDR3 region has 14 residues. Trimming at V came to 0 bases and at J to 4 bases, leaving 1 base not matched to a gene. Germline lookup yields CDR1 SGDLS and CDR2 YYNGEE. Profiling relied on immunoSEQ multiplex PCR, and the TCRdb table lists in-frame clones only, not all of them. The table shows over 200,000 clones, with more than 80% occurring only once. The sequenced sample consisted of PBMCs or T cells enriched from blood (not recorded which). V gene TRBV9 combines with J gene TRBJ1-2; 9 bases fit TRBD1. The clonotype was recovered from a man aged 25-40 years who had recovered from COVID-19. CDR3 DNA: TGTGCCAGCAGCGTAGAGGACAGGGGCTATGGCTACACCTTC. It specifies CASSVEDRGYGYTF.